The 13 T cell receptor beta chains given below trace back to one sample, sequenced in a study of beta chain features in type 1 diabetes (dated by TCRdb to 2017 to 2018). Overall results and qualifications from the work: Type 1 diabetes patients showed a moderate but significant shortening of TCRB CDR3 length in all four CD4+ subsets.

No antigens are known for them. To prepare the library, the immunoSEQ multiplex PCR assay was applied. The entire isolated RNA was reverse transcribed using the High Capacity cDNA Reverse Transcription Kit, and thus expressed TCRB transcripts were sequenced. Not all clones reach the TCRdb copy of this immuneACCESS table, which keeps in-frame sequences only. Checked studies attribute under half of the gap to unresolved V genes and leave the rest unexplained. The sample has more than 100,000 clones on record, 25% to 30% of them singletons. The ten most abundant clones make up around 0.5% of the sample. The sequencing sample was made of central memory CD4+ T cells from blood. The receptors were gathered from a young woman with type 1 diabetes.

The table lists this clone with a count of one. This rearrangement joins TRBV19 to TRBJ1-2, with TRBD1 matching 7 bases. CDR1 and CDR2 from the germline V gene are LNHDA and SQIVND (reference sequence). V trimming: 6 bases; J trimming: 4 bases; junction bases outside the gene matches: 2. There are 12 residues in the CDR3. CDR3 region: CASRGQRYGYTF. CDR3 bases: TGTGCCAGTAGGGGACAGCGCTATGGCTACACCTTC. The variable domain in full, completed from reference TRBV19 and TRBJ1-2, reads DGGITQSPKYLFRKEGQNVTLSCEQNLNHDAMYWYRQDPGQGLRLIYYSQIVNDFQKGDIAEGYSVSREKKESFPLTVTSAQKNPTAFYLCASRGQRYGYTFGSGTRLTVV.

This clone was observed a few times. In DNA, the CDR3 is TGTGCCAGCACCCTCAGGGGGCTCGGTCAGCCCCAGCATTTT. Translating it yields CASTLRGLGQPQHF. The chain recombines TRBV28 with TRBJ1-5; 8 bases are shared with TRBD1. The CDR3 totals 14 residues. Germline CDR1 MDHEN, CDR2 SYDVKM. V shed 7 bases, J shed 6 bases, and the junction held 8 bases outside the gene matches. Looking up the rest from reference TRBV28 and TRBJ1-5 gives the full variable domain: DVKVTQSSRYLVKRTGEKVFLECVQDMDHENMFWYRQDPGLGLRLIYFSYDVKMKEKGDIPEGYSVSREKKERFSLILESASTNQTSMYLCASTLRGLGQPQHFGDGTRLSIL.

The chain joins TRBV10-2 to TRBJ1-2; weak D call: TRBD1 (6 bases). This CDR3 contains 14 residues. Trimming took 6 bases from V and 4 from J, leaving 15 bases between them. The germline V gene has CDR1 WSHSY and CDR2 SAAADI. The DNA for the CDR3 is TGCGCCAGCAGCTCCGGACAGTCCGGCTATGGCTACACCTTC. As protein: CASSSGQSGYGYTF.

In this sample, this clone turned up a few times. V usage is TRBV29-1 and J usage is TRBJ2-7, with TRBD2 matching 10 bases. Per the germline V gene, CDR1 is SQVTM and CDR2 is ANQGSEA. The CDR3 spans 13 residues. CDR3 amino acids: CSLTLAGGREQYF. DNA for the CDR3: TGCAGTCTAACCTTAGCGGGAGGTCGGGAGCAGTACTTC.

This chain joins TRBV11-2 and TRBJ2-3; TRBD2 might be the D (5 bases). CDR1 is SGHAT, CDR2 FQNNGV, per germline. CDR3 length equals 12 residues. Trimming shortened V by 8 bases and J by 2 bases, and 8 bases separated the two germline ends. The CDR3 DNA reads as TGTGCCAGCGCGCGGGTCACAGATACGCAGTATTTT. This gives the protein CASARVTDTQYF. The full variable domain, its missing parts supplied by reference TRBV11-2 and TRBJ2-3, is EAGVAQSPRYKIIEKRQSVAFWCNPISGHATLYWYQQILGQGPKLLIQFQNNGVVDDSQLPKDRFSAERLKGVDSTLKIQPAKLEDSAVYLCASARVTDTQYFGPGTRLTVL.

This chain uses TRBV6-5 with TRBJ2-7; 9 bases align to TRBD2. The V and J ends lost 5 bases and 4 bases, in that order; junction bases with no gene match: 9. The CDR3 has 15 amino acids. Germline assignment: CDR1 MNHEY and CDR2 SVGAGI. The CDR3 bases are TGTGCCAGCAGTCCCTCCTTAGCGGGAGTTTACGAGCAGTACTTC. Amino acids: CASSPSLAGVYEQYF.

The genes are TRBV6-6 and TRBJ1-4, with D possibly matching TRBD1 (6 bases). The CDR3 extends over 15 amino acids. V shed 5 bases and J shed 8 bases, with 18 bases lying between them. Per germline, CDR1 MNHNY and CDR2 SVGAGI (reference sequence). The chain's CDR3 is CASSNSGSGAEKLFF. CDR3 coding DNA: TGTGCCAGCAGTAACAGTGGGTCAGGGGCCGAAAAACTGTTTTTT.

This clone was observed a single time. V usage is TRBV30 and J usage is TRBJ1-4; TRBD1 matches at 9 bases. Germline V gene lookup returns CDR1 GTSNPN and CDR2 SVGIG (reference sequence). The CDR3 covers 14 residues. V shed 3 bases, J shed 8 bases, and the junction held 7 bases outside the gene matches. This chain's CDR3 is CAWREQGAREKLFF. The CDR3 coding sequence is TGTGCCTGGAGAGAACAGGGGGCGAGGGAAAAACTGTTTTTT.

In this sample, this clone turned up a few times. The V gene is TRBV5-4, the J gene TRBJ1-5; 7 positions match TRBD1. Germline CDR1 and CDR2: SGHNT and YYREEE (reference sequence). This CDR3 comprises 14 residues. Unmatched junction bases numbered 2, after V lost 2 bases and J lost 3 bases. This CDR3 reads CASSLQGSNQPQHF. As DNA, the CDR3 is TGTGCCAGCAGCTTACAGGGGTCCAATCAGCCCCAGCATTTT.

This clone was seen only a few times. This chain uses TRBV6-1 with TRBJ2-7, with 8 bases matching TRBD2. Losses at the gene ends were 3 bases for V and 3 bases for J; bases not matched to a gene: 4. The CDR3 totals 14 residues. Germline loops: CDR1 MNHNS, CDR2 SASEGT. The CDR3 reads CASSDVAGNYEQYF. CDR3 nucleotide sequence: TGTGCCAGCAGTGATGTAGCGGGAAACTACGAGCAGTACTTC.

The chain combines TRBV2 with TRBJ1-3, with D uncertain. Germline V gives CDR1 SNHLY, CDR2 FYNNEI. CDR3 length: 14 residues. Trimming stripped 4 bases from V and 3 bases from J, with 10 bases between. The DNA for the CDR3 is TGTGCCAGCAGTGTCGGGATTATTGGAAACACCATATATTTT. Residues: CASSVGIIGNTIYF. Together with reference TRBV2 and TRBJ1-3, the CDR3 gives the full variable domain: EPEVTQTPSHQVTQMGQEVILRCVPISNHLYFYWYRQILGQKVEFLVSFYNNEISEKSEIFDDQFSVERPDGSNFTLKIRSTKLEDSAMYFCASSVGIIGNTIYFGEGSWLTVV.

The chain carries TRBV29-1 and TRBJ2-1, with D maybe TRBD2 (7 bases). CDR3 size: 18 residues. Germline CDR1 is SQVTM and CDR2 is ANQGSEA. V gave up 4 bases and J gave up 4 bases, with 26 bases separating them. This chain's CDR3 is CSVVLGRGSGISYNEQFF. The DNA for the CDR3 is TGCAGCGTTGTTTTGGGGAGGGGGAGCGGTATTTCGTACAATGAGCAGTTCTTC.

This CDR3 reads CASSLIGGSTDTQYF. In DNA, the CDR3 is TGCGCCAGCAGCTTGATCGGAGGTAGCACAGATACGCAGTATTTT. The chain employs TRBV5-1 and TRBJ2-3; tentative D call: TRBD2 (5 bases). The germline CDR1 and CDR2 sequences are SGHRS and YFSETQ. The CDR3 has 15 residues. Trimming stripped 1 base from V and 0 bases from J, with 9 bases between. The full variable domain, completed using reference TRBV5-1 and TRBJ2-3, is KAGVTQTPRYLIKTRGQQVTLSCSPISGHRSVSWYQQTPGQGLQFLFEYFSETQRNKGNFPGRFSGRQFSNSRSEMNVSTLELGDSALYLCASSLIGGSTDTQYFGPGTRLTVL.